The entry below describes one TCR beta chain. The data belong to a study of technical replicates of blood from a handful of donors. Trimming left V 7 bases short and J 0 bases short, with 13 bases between. This CDR3 has 14 residues. CDR1 is SQVTM and CDR2 is ANQGSEA in the germline V gene. The data were produced by immunoSEQ multiplex PCR, yet TCRdb's version contains in-frame clones alone and is incomplete. Seen here are about 81,000 clones, under 97% observed once, and the top ten hold roughly 0.37%. What was sequenced was T cells isolated from PBMCs. This chain connects TRBV29-1 to TRBJ2-1; D remains ambiguous. This TCR derives from a human donor in good health. CDR3 in amino acids: CSGTGFRSYNEQFF. CDR3 nucleotides: TGCAGCGGCACCGGGTTCCGCTCCTACAATGAGCAGTTCTTC.